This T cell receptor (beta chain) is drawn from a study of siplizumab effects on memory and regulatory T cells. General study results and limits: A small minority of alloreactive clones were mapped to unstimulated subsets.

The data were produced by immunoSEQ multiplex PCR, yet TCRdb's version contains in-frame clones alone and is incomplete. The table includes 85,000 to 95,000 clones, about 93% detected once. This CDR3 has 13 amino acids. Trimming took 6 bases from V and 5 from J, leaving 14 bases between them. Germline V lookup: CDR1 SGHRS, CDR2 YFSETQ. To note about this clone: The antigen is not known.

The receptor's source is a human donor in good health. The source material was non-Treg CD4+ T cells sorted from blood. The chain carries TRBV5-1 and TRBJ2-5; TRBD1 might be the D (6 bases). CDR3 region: CASNRDKGETQYF. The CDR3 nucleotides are TGCGCCAGCAACCGGGACAAGGGGGAGACCCAGTACTTC.